This entry describes one T cell receptor beta chain. Its antigen is not known. V was shortened by 2 bases and J by 4 bases, with 6 bases between the two germline ends. Germline V CDR1 and CDR2: GTSNPN, SVGIG (reference sequence). There are 12 residues in the CDR3. This entry is derived from a study of beta chain features in type 1 diabetes. Study-level findings and limits: Diminished insertions and augmented deletions at VDJ junctions characterized type 1 diabetes patients. The study found moderately but significantly shorter TCRB CDR3s in all four CD4+ subsets of Type 1 diabetes patients.

Of the isolated RNA, all was reverse transcribed, and so the sequenced material was expressed TCRB transcripts. Only in-frame clones appear in the TCRdb table, and some are missing; sequencing was by immunoSEQ multiplex PCR. This table holds hundreds of thousands of clones, roughly 13% found once. The rearrangement uses TRBV30 and TRBJ2-1, with D hard to call. Sequencing was carried out using naive CD4+ T cells from blood. The sequence was obtained from a young man with type 1 diabetes. CDR3 residues: CAWSTGYNEQFF. DNA for the CDR3: TGTGCCTGGAGTACCGGGTACAATGAGCAGTTCTTC. The full variable domain, in which reference TRBV30 and TRBJ2-1 provide the parts outside the CDR3, is SQTIHQWPATLVQPVGSPLSLECTVEGTSNPNLYWYRQAAGRGLQLLFYSVGIGQISSEVPQNLSASRPQDRQFILSSKKLLLSDSGFYLCAWSTGYNEQFFGPGTRLTVL.